Following are 5 T cell receptor beta chains from one sample sequenced in a study of CD4+ T cells in melanoma. Sequencing used immunoSEQ multiplex PCR; TCRdb keeps in-frame clones, though not all of them. The sample consists of over 100,000 clones, roughly 90% of them appearing once. The sample was peripheral blood. The source of these receptors is a human donor with melanoma.

The chain recombines TRBV27 with TRBJ2-2; TRBD2 might be the D (6 bases). This CDR3 is built from 13 residues. The germline V gene encodes CDR1 MNHEY and CDR2 SMNVEV (reference sequence). Trimming removed 3 bases from V and 7 bases from J, with 9 bases in between. As DNA, the CDR3 is TGTGCCAGCAGTTTCCAGGGAGGCGGGGAGCTGTTTTTT. It is translated as CASSFQGGGELFF.

The chain links TRBV28 to TRBJ1-3; 7 nucleotides align to TRBD1. The CDR3 covers 17 residues. With V trimmed by 5 bases and J by 2 bases, 12 bases remained unmatched. Germline V gene sequence: CDR1 MDHEN, CDR2 SYDVKM. CDR3 amino acids: CASSAPDRVVTGNTIYF. For the CDR3, the DNA is TGTGCCAGCAGTGCACCTGACAGGGTAGTAACTGGAAACACCATATATTTT.

The rearrangement joins TRBV19 to TRBJ2-1; TRBD2 might be the D (5 bases). Germline V CDR1 and CDR2: LNHDA, SQIVND (reference sequence). The CDR3 totals 16 residues. Between the trimmed V and J ends, which lost 5 bases and 4 bases, there was a span of 18 bases. CDR3: CASSRFGVAEYNEQFF. CDR3 bases: TGTGCCAGTAGTCGCTTCGGGGTGGCGGAATACAATGAGCAGTTCTTC.

This chain joins TRBV28 and TRBJ2-7, with 7 positions matching TRBD2. V trimming: 2 bases; J trimming: 6 bases; junction bases outside the gene matches: 4. CDR3 length: 13 amino acids. Germline values: CDR1 MDHEN, CDR2 SYDVKM. The CDR3 DNA reads as TGTGCCAGCAGTTTAAGCGGGACGAGCGAGCAGTACTTC. It codes for CASSLSGTSEQYF.

The V gene is TRBV28, the J gene TRBJ2-1; 11 nucleotides line up with TRBD2. The CDR3 has 16 residues. J was trimmed by 6 bases and V by 5 bases; bases with no gene match: 9. The germline V gene has CDR1 MDHEN and CDR2 SYDVKM. CDR3 DNA: TGTGCCAGCAGTCGGCATACTAGCGGGGGCCTCAATGAGCAGTTCTTC. Translating gives CASSRHTSGGLNEQFF. The full variable domain, in which reference TRBV28 and TRBJ2-1 provide the parts outside the CDR3, is DVKVTQSSRYLVKRTGEKVFLECVQDMDHENMFWYRQDPGLGLRLIYFSYDVKMKEKGDIPEGYSVSREKKERFSLILESASTNQTSMYLCASSRHTSGGLNEQFFGPGTRLTVL.